One sample yielded the 23 T cell receptor beta chains listed below, sequenced in a study of monozygotic twins with inflammatory bowel disease. TCRdb reprocessed the 5' RACE reads and keeps a single row for each CDR3 protein, giving no DNA. Its table lists about 300,000 distinct CDR3 sequences. Sequencing was done on a sample of blood. All receptors derive from a human donor with ulcerative colitis or Crohn's disease, or a healthy co-twin of an affected twin (not recorded which).

The rearrangement links TRBV29-1 to TRBJ2-3. From germline, CDR1 is SQVTM and CDR2 ANQGSEA. The CDR3 has 13 residues. The CDR3 protein is CSVATQFTDTQYF.

V gene TRBV2 combines with J gene TRBJ1-6. The CDR3 runs to 13 residues. From germline, CDR1 is SNHLY and CDR2 FYNNEI. CDR3: CASRADYNSPLHF.

The chain uses TRBV6-2 or TRBV6-3 and TRBJ1-5. The length of the CDR3 is 15 residues. Germline CDR1 and CDR2: MNHEY and SVGEGT. The CDR3 sequence: CASRNSRSSNQPQHF.

J is TRBJ1-1 and V is TRBV5-5; TCRdb returns TRBD1, unconfirmable since there is no DNA. The CDR3 is 16 residues long. Germline V gene sequence: CDR1 SGHKS, CDR2 YYEKEE (reference sequence). The CDR3 spells CASSFGNRFMNTEAFF.

The V gene is TRBV6-2 or TRBV6-3, the J gene TRBJ2-7; TCRdb gives TRBD2 as the D gene, but with no DNA this cannot be confirmed. CDR1 MNHEY and CDR2 SVGEGT come from the germline V gene. There are 14 residues in the CDR3. This chain's CDR3 is CASSVASGAYEQYF.

This chain uses TRBV6-1 with TRBJ2-1. From germline, CDR1 is MNHNS and CDR2 SASEGT. This CDR3 is 15 amino acids long. The CDR3: CASSHTTWSYNEQFF.

This chain uses TRBV30 with TRBJ2-5. This CDR3 has 13 amino acids. Per germline, CDR1 GTSNPN and CDR2 SVGIG (reference sequence). CDR3 amino acids: CAWKRTVQETQYF.

V and J are TRBV29-1 and TRBJ1-2. The CDR3 length is 12 residues. Looked up from germline, CDR1 is SQVTM and CDR2 is ANQGSEA. The chain's CDR3 is CSVVGGYYGYTF.

The J gene is TRBJ2-2, the V gene TRBV7-2; TCRdb's D gene call, TRBD1, goes unchecked for lack of DNA. Germline V gene data show CDR1 as SGHTA and CDR2 as FQGNSA. This CDR3 is 16 amino acids long. This CDR3 is CASSLEIGKQAGELFF.

The V call is TRBV6-1, the J call TRBJ2-7; there is no DNA to check the TCRdb D call of TRBD2. Germline V gene lookup returns CDR1 MNHNS and CDR2 SASEGT. CDR3 length equals 16 residues. The CDR3 reads CASRRIRDWSPGEQYF.

The V gene is TRBV3-1, the J gene TRBJ2-2; lacking DNA, the TRBD2 call made by TCRdb goes unchecked. Germline V gene data show CDR1 as LGHDT and CDR2 as YNNKEL (reference sequence). There are 15 residues in the CDR3. This CDR3 reads CASSQRRTNTGELFF.

J is TRBJ2-2 and V is TRBV6-5; as DNA is missing, the TRBD2 call by TCRdb cannot be tested. The CDR3 sequence is 22 residues long. Per germline, CDR1 MNHEY and CDR2 SVGAGI. The CDR3: CASSPRDLLGLAGGLGTGELFF.

The CDR3 loop reads CSARQGGGPGELFF. The gene calls are TRBV20-1 and TRBJ2-2; the D call from TCRdb, TRBD1, cannot be confirmed without DNA. The CDR3 sequence is 14 residues long. Germline lookup yields CDR1 DFQATT and CDR2 SNEGSKA (reference sequence).

This sequence joins TRBV28 and TRBJ2-5; no DNA is available, so the TRBD1 call from TCRdb remains unchecked. CDR1 is MDHEN and CDR2 is SYDVKM in the germline V gene. The CDR3 has 16 amino acids. CDR3 in amino acids: CASSRITPAGAGTQYF.

The CDR3: CASSRLDSYEQYF. The gene calls are TRBV3-1 and TRBJ2-7; the TCRdb D gene call, TRBD1, has no DNA to confirm it. Germline CDR1 and CDR2: LGHDT and YNNKEL (reference sequence). The CDR3 contains 13 residues.

The V and J genes are TRBV29-1 and TRBJ2-7; without DNA, the TCRdb call of TRBD2 cannot be checked. Germline lookup yields CDR1 SQVTM and CDR2 ANQGSEA. The CDR3 consists of 14 residues. CDR3 region: CSVAVGLAGYEQYF.

The chain recombines TRBV6-1 with TRBJ1-5; TCRdb lists TRBD1, though no DNA is available to test this call. CDR1 is MNHNS and CDR2 is SASEGT in the germline V gene. The CDR3 runs to 14 residues. CDR3 region: CASSADRVTWPQHF.

The chain has TRBV12-3 or TRBV12-4 and TRBJ1-1; TCRdb reports TRBD1, a call that lacks DNA to check it against. The CDR3 is 13 residues long. CDR3 sequence: CASRLPPGQGSFF.

The CDR3 region is CASSSTLPDRPTGEKLFF. The V and J genes are TRBV12-3 or TRBV12-4 and TRBJ1-4; TCRdb returns TRBD1, unconfirmable since there is no DNA. This CDR3 spans 18 amino acids.

V and J are TRBV7-2 and TRBJ2-7; the TCRdb D gene call, TRBD1, has no DNA to confirm it. CDR3 size: 13 residues. Germline V lookup: CDR1 SGHTA, CDR2 FQGNSA. The CDR3 protein is CASSSGQTYEQYF.

The gene calls are TRBV20-1 and TRBJ2-5; TCRdb's assignment of TRBD2 cannot be checked, as there is no DNA. CDR1 is DFQATT, CDR2 SNEGSKA, per germline (reference sequence). This CDR3 has 15 residues. CDR3 protein: CSAERGPSNQETQYF.

CDR3 sequence: CAISDFNRAGYTF. The chain combines TRBV10-3 with TRBJ1-2; the TCRdb D gene call, TRBD1, has no DNA to confirm it. This CDR3 comprises 13 residues. The germline gives CDR1 ENHRY, CDR2 SYGVKD.

The chain recombines TRBV12-3 or TRBV12-4 with TRBJ2-1; checking the TCRdb D call of TRBD2 is not possible without DNA. The CDR3 has 13 amino acids. The CDR3 loop is CATRGTSPNEQFF.